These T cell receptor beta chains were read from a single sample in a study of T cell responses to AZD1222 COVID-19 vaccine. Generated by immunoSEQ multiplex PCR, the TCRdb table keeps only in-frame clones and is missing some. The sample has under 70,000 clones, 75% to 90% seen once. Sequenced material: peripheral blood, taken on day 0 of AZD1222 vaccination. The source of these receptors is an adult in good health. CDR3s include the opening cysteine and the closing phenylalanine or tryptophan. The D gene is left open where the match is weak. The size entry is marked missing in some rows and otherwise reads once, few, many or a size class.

CAWSAFRIDLGGSNTEAFF	TGTGCCTGGAGTGCCTTCCGGATCGATCTAGGGGGCTCCAACACTGAAGCTTTCTTT	TRBD1	NA	TRBV30	TRBJ1-1
CASSLDPTSDTQYF	TGTGCCAGCAGCTTAGATCCTACGTCAGATACGCAGTATTTT	NA	NA	TRBV7-7	TRBJ2-3
CASSRHLTGDTEAFF	TGTGCCAGCAGCCGCCACCTTACAGGGGACACTGAAGCTTTCTTT	TRBD1	NA	TRBV7-6	TRBJ1-1
CASSVANEQFF	TGCGCCAGCAGTGTAGCCAATGAGCAGTTCTTC	NA	NA	TRBV10-2	TRBJ2-1
CASSVGGGRNQPQHF	TGTGCCAGCAGCGTAGGGGGTGGGCGCAATCAGCCCCAGCATTTT	NA	NA	TRBV9	TRBJ1-5
CASSLLLGSSGNTIYF	TGTGCCAGTAGTCTTTTGCTGGGCAGCTCTGGAAACACCATATATTTT	NA	NA	TRBV19	TRBJ1-3
CASRSSPNGGVTGNTIYF	TGTGCCAGTAGATCCTCACCAAACGGGGGAGTCACCGGAAACACCATATATTTT	NA	NA	TRBV19	TRBJ1-3
CASSIDRDGVGYTF	TGTGCCAGTAGTATAGACCGGGACGGCGTAGGCTACACCTTC	NA	NA	TRBV19	TRBJ1-2
CASSFSQTEAFF	TGTGCCAGCAGCTTTTCTCAGACTGAAGCTTTCTTT	NA	NA	TRBV5-6	TRBJ1-1
CASSLEIHNEQFF	TGTGCCAGCAGCTTAGAGATACACAATGAGCAGTTCTTC	NA	NA	TRBV11-3	TRBJ2-1
CSASSNRVDGYTF	TGCAGTGCTAGTTCGAACAGGGTCGATGGCTACACCTTC	NA	NA	TRBV20-1	TRBJ1-2
CASSNLGGSRYEQYF	TGTGCCAGCAGCAATTTAGGAGGGAGCCGCTACGAGCAGTACTTC	NA	NA	TRBV21-1	TRBJ2-7
CASSSGTSVINEQFF	TGTGCCAGCAGCTCCGGGACTAGCGTGATCAATGAGCAGTTCTTC	TRBD2	NA	TRBV5-6	TRBJ2-1
CASSRDSRSGSPLHF	TGTGCCAGCTCACGGGACAGTCGCTCAGGATCACCCCTCCACTTT	TRBD1	NA	TRBV18	TRBJ1-6
CASSQDLTSGQYEQYF	TGCGCCAGCAGCCAAGATTTGACTAGCGGGCAGTACGAGCAGTACTTC	TRBD2	NA	TRBV4-3	TRBJ2-7
CASSLAVGGRLNEQFF	TGTGCCAGCAGCTTAGCAGTGGGAGGCCGTCTCAATGAGCAGTTCTTC	NA	NA	TRBV13	TRBJ2-1
CASGGGPNQPQHF	TGTGCCAGTGGAGGGGGGCCGAATCAGCCCCAGCATTTT	NA	NA	TRBV19	TRBJ1-5
CASSLVTDRPGANYGYTF	TGTGCCAGCAGCTTAGTGACGGATCGGCCGGGAGCTAACTATGGCTACACCTTC	NA	NA	TRBV7-8	TRBJ1-2
CASSLVRQETQYF	TGTGCCAGCAGCTTGGTACGTCAAGAGACCCAGTACTTC	NA	NA	TRBV5-5	TRBJ2-5
CSVLGPGTPDTQYF	TGCAGCGTTCTGGGTCCGGGCACGCCAGATACGCAGTATTTT	NA	NA	TRBV29-1	TRBJ2-3
CASSLAGSLNAFF	TGTGCCAGCAGCTTGGCCGGCAGCCTGAACGCTTTCTTT	NA	NA	TRBV5-4	TRBJ1-1
CASSSGRSNEKLFF	TGTGCCAGCAGCTCGGGGCGGTCTAATGAAAAACTGTTTTTT	NA	few	TRBV7-9	TRBJ1-4
CAWDRTGANTEAFF	TGTGCCTGGGACAGAACGGGGGCGAACACTGAAGCTTTCTTT	NA	NA	TRBV30	TRBJ1-1
CATRDSSNTEAFF	TGTGCCACCAGGGACAGCTCTAACACTGAAGCTTTCTTT	NA	once	TRBV24-1	TRBJ1-1
CASSQRDVTGYYSDIQYF	TGCGCCAGCAGCCAAAGGGACGTGACAGGGTACTATTCGGACATTCAGTACTTC	TRBD1	NA	TRBV4-1	TRBJ2-4
CAWTGEDTQYF	TGTGCCTGGACCGGGGAAGATACGCAGTATTTT	NA	once	TRBV30	TRBJ2-3
CASSLYHRMNTEAFF	TGTGCCAGCAGTTTATATCACAGGATGAACACTGAAGCTTTCTTT	NA	NA	TRBV28	TRBJ1-1
CASTPIYNEQFF	TGTGCCAGCACTCCGATCTACAATGAGCAGTTCTTC	NA	NA	TRBV2	TRBJ2-1
CASSFRTSGSVEQYF	TGTGCCAGCAGTTTTAGAACTAGCGGGAGTGTCGAGCAGTACTTC	TRBD2	NA	TRBV28	TRBJ2-7
CASSDSGPAQPQHF	TGTGCCAGCAGTGATTCAGGGCCGGCTCAGCCCCAGCATTTT	NA	NA	TRBV6-1	TRBJ1-5
CASSLDRGIHGYTF	TGTGCCAGCAGCTTGGACAGGGGAATCCATGGCTACACCTTC	TRBD1	NA	TRBV5-4	TRBJ1-2
CATSGISGNEQFF	TGTGCCACCAGTGGTATCTCGGGAAATGAGCAGTTCTTC	NA	NA	TRBV24-1	TRBJ2-1
CASSRGLAEQETQYF	TGCGCCAGCAGCCGGGGACTAGCGGAACAAGAGACCCAGTACTTC	TRBD2	NA	TRBV5-1	TRBJ2-5
CAISEALPRDGNEQFF	TGTGCCATCAGTGAGGCCCTCCCCCGTGACGGGAATGAGCAGTTCTTC	NA	NA	TRBV10-3	TRBJ2-1
CASSLRQAHYEQYF	TGTGCCAGCAGTCTTCGACAGGCCCACTACGAGCAGTACTTC	NA	NA	TRBV27	TRBJ2-7